Below, 4 T cell receptor beta chains from the same sample are listed, as sequenced in a study of T cells in Graves' hyperthyroidism and ophthalmopathy. TCR beta CDR3 sequences were amplified from RNA transcripts. An initial round of RT-PCR targeting the TCR CDR3 relied on the HTBI primer set. MiXCR was run by TCRdb on the multiplex PCR reads, yielding one entry per CDR3 protein. The sample lists some 300,000 distinct CDR3 sequences; roughly 20% were seen once. The sample consisted of blood. Receptors originate from a man aged 50 to 60 with Graves' ophthalmopathy.

This clonotype has a count of ten or more. CDR3 residues: CASMGQNSNQPQHF. CDR3 DNA: TGTGCCAGCATGGGACAGAATAGCAATCAGCCCCAGCATTTT. The chain couples TRBV12-3 or TRBV12-4 to TRBJ1-5, with 7 bases lining up with TRBD1. CDR3 length: 14 amino acids. V gave up 7 bases and J gave up 0 bases; unmatched junction bases: 3.

This clonotype was recorded a few times. The chain carries TRBV10-3 and TRBJ2-7; no clear D. Between the trimmed V and J ends, which lost 6 bases and 0 bases, there was a span of 9 bases. Germline CDR1 reads ENHRY; CDR2 reads SYGVKD. This CDR3 region has 13 residues. The chain's CDR3 is CAIRMGSSYEQYF. The CDR3 coding sequence is TGTGCCATCAGGATGGGAAGCTCCTACGAGCAGTACTTC.

This clonotype was detected ten times or more. This chain links TRBV6-1 with TRBJ1-1, with TRBD1 identical over 9 bases. Germline V CDR1 and CDR2: MNHNS, SASEGT. This CDR3 is built from 14 residues. After removal of 5 bases from V and 5 bases from J, the junction contained 6 bases not matched to a gene. In DNA, the CDR3 is TGTGCCAGCAGTTCATACAGGGGGCGAACTGAAGCTTTCTTT. It is translated as CASSSYRGRTEAFF.

At least ten counts were recorded for this clonotype. CDR3 amino acids: CASSSTGGRVYNEQFF. CDR3 coding DNA: TGTGCCAGCAGTTCGACAGGGGGCCGAGTCTACAATGAGCAGTTCTTC. The chain has TRBV28 and TRBJ2-1; TRBD1 agrees at 10 bases. The CDR3 contains 16 residues. Germline V gives CDR1 MDHEN, CDR2 SYDVKM. With V trimmed by 4 bases and J by 3 bases, 6 bases remained unmatched.